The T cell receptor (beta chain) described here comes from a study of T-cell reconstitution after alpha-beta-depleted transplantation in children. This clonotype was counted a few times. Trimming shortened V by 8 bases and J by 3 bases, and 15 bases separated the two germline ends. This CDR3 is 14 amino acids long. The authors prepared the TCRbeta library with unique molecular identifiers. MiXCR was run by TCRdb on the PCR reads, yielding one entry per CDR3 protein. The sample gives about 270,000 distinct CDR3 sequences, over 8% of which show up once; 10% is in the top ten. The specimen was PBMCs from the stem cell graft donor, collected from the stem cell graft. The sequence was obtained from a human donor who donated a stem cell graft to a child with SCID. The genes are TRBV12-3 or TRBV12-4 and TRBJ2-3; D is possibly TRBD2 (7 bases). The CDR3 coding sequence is TGTGCCAGCTGGCGGCGGGGGCAGACAGATACGCAGTATTTT. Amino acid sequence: CASWRRGQTDTQYF.